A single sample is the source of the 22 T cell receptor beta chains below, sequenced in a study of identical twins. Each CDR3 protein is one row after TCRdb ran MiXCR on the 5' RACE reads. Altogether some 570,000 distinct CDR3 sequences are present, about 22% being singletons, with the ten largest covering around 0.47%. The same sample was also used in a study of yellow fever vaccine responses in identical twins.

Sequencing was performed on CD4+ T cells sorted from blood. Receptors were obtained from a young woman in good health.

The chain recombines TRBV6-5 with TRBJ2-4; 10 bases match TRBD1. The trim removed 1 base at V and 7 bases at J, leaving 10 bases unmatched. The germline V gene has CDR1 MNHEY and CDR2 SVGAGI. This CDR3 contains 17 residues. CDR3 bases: TGTGCCAGCAGTTACTTTGGACAGGGGGTTTCGGGGAACATTCAGTACTTC. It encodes CASSYFGQGVSGNIQYF.

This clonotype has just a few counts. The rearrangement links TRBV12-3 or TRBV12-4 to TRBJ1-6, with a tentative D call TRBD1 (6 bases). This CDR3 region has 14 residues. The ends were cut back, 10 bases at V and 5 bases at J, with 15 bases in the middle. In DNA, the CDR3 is TGTGCCATCTCACGAGGACAGAATAATTCACCCCTCCACTTT. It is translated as CAISRGQNNSPLHF.

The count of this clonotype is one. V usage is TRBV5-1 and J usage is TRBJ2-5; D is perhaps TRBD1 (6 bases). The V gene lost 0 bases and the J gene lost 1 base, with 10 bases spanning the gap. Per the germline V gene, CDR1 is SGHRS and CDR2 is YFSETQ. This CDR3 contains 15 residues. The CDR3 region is CASSLVMGAQETQYF. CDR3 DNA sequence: TGCGCCAGCAGCTTGGTTATGGGGGCCCAAGAGACCCAGTACTTC.

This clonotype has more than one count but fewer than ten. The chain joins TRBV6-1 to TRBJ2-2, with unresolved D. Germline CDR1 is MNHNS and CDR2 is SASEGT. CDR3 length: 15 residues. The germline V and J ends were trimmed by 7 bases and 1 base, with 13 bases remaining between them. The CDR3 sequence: CASTPGSLNTGELFF. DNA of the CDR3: TGTGCCAGCACCCCGGGTTCCTTGAACACCGGGGAGCTGTTTTTT.

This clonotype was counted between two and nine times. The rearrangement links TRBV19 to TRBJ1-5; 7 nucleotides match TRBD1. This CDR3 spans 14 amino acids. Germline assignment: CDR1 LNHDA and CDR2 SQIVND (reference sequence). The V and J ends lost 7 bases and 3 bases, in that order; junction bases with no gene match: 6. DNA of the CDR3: TGTGCCAGTAAGCCGGGACAGCTCAATCAGCCCCAGCATTTT. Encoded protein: CASKPGQLNQPQHF. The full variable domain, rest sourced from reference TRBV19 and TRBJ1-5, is DGGITQSPKYLFRKEGQNVTLSCEQNLNHDAMYWYRQDPGQGLRLIYYSQIVNDFQKGDIAEGYSVSREKKESFPLTVTSAQKNPTAFYLCASKPGQLNQPQHFGDGTRLSIL.

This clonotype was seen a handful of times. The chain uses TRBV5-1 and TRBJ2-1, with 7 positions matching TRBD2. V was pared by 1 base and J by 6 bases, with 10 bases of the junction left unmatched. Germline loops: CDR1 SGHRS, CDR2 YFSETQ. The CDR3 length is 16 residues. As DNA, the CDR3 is TGCGCCAGCAGCTTGATGGCGCTAGCGGCTGGCAATGAGCAGTTCTTC. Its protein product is CASSLMALAAGNEQFF.

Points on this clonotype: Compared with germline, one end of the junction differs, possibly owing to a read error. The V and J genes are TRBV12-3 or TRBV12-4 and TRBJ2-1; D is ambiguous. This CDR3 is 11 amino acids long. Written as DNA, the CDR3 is TGTGTCAGCAGTTTCATTAATGAGCAGTTCTTC. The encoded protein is CVSSFINEQFF.

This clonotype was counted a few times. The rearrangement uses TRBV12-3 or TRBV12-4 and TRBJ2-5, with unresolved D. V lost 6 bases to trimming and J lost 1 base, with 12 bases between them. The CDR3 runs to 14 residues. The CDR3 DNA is TGTGCCAGCAGCATATCACCGGGCCAAGAGACCCAGTACTTC. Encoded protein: CASSISPGQETQYF.

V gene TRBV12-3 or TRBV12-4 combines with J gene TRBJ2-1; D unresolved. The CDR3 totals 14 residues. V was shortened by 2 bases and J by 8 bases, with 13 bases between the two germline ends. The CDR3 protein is CASSLPADVDEQFF. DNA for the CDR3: TGTGCCAGCAGTTTACCGGCCGACGTGGATGAGCAGTTCTTC.

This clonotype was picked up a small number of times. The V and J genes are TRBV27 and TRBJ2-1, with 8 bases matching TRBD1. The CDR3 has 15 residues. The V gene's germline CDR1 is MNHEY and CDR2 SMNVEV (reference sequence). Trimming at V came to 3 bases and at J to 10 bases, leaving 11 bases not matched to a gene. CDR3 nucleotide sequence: TGTGCCAGCAGTTTCCTAGAGAATTACAGGGGGGAGCAGTTCTTC. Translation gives CASSFLENYRGEQFF.

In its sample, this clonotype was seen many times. CDR3 coding DNA: TGTGCCAGCAGTCCCGGGCAACAAGAGACCCAGTACTTC. It specifies CASSPGQQETQYF. V usage is TRBV18 and J usage is TRBJ2-5; D unclear. The V gene lost 8 bases and the J gene lost 2 bases, with 12 bases spanning the gap. This CDR3 comprises 13 residues. Germline-derived CDR1 and CDR2 are KGHSH and LQKENI.

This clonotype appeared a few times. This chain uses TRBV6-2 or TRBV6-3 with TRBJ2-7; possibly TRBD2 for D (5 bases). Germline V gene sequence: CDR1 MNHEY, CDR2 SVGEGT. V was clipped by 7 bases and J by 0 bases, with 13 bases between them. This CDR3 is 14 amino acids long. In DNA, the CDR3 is TGTGCCAGCACTCCTCGAGGGAGCTCCTACGAGCAGTACTTC. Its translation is CASTPRGSSYEQYF.

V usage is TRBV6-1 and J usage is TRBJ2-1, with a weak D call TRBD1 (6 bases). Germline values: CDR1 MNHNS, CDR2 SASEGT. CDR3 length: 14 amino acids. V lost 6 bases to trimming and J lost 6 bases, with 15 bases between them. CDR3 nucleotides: TGTGCCAGCAGCCTCGGACAGTCGGGCAATGAGCAGTTCTTC. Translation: CASSLGQSGNEQFF.

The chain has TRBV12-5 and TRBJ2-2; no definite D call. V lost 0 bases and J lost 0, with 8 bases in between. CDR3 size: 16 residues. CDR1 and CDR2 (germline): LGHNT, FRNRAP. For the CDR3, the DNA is TGTGCTAGTGGTTTGGTTCTGGGCGCGAACACCGGGGAGCTGTTTTTT. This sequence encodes CASGLVLGANTGELFF.

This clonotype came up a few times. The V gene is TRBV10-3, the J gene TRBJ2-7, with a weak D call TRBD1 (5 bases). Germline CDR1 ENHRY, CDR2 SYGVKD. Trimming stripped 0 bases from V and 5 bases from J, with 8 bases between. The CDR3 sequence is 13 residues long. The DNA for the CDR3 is TGTGCCATCAGTGAGTCCAGGGCCAACGAGCAGTACGTC. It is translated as CAISESRANEQYV.

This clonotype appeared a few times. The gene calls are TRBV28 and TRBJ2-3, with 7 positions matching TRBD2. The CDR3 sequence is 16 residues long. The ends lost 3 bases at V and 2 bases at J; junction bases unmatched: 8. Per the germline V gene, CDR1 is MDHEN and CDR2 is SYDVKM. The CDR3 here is CASSLEVGGITDTQYF. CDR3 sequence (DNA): TGTGCCAGCAGTTTGGAAGTCGGGGGGATCACAGATACGCAGTATTTT.

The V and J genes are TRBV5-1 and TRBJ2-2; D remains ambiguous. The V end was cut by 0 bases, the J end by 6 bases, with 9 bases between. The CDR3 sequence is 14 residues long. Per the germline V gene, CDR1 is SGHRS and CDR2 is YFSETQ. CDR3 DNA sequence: TGCGCCAGCAGCTTGGGAGGTTGGTCCGGGGAGCTGTTTTTT. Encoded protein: CASSLGGWSGELFF.

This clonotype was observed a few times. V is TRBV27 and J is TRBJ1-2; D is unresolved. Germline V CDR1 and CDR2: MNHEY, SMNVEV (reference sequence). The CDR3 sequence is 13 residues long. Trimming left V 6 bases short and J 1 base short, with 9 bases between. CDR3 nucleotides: TGTGCCAGCAGCCCAGGCATTAACTATGGCTACACCTTC. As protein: CASSPGINYGYTF.

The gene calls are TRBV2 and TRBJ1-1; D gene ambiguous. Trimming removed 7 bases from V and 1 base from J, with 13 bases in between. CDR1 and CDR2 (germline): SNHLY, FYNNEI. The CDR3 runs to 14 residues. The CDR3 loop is CASTSRVSNTEAFF. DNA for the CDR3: TGTGCCAGCACTTCCCGGGTTTCGAACACTGAAGCTTTCTTT.

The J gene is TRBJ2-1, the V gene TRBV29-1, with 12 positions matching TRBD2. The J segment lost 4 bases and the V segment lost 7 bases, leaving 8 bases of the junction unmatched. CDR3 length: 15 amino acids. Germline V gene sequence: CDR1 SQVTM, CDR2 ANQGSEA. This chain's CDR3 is CSAEGGTSGYNEQFF. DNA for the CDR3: TGCAGCGCTGAGGGAGGGACTAGCGGGTACAATGAGCAGTTCTTC.

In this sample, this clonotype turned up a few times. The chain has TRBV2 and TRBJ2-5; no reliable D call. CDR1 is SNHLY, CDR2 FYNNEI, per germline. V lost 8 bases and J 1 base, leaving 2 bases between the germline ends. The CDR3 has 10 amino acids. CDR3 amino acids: CASLQETQYF. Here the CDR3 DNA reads TGTGCCAGCCTCCAAGAGACCCAGTACTTC.

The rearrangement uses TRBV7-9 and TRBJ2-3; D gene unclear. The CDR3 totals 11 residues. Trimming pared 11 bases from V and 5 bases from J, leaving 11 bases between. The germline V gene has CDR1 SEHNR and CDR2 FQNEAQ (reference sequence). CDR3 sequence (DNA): TGTGCCTTCCGACTTGGAGATACGCAGTATTTT. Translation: CAFRLGDTQYF. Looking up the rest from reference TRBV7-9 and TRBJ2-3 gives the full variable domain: DTGVSQNPRHKITKRGQNVTFRCDPISEHNRLYWYRQTLGQGPEFLTYFQNEAQLEKSRLLSDRFSAERPKGSFSTLEIQRTEQGDSAMYLCAFRLGDTQYFGPGTRLTVL.